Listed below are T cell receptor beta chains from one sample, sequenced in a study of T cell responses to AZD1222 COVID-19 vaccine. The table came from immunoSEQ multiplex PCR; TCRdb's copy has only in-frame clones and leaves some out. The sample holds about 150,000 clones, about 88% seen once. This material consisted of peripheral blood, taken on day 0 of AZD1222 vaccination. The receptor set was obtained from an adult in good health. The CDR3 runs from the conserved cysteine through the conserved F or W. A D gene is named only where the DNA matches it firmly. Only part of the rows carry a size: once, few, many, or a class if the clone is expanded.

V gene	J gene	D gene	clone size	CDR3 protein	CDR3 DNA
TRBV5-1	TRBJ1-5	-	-	CASSLTSGSQPQHF	TGCGCCAGCAGCTTGACAAGCGGGAGTCAGCCCCAGCATTTT
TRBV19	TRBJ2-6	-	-	CASAGAGANVLTF	TGTGCCAGTGCCGGGGCTGGGGCCAACGTCCTGACTTTC
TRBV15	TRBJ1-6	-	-	CATSPPEGTPLHF	TGTGCCACCAGCCCTCCCGAAGGGACACCCCTCCACTTT
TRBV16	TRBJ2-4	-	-	CASSPDGAGIQYF	TGTGCCAGCAGCCCTGACGGGGCCGGCATTCAGTACTTC
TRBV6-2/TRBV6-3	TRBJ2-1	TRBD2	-	CASSSPGLAGPYHYNEQFF	TGTGCCAGCAGTTCTCCGGGACTAGCGGGTCCATACCACTACAATGAGCAGTTCTTC
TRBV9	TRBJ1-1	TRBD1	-	CASSVGTGQGSAEAFF	TGTGCCAGCAGCGTAGGCACGGGACAGGGGAGCGCTGAAGCTTTCTTT
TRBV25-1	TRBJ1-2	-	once	CASSEQIGPGYGYTF	TGTGCCAGCAGTGAACAGATTGGTCCGGGCTATGGCTACACCTTC
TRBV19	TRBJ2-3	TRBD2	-	CASSIGRAGGPTDTQYF	TGTGCCAGTAGTATAGGCCGGGCGGGGGGCCCCACAGATACGCAGTATTTT
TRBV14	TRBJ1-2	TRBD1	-	CASSHQHTGGGYTF	TGTGCCAGCAGCCACCAACATACAGGGGGCGGCTACACCTTC
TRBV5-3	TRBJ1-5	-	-	CARSSSEGENQPQHF	TGTGCCAGAAGCTCCTCGGAGGGGGAAAATCAGCCCCAGCATTTT
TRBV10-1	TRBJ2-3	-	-	CASSGGGILTDTQYF	TGCGCCAGCAGTGGCGGGGGCATACTCACAGATACGCAGTATTTT
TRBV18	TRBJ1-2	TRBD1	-	CATLPGGNNYGYTF	TGTGCCACCCTACCAGGGGGGAACAACTATGGCTACACCTTC
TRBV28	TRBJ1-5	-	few	CASSFAVNQPQHF	TGTGCCAGCAGTTTTGCCGTCAATCAGCCCCAGCATTTT
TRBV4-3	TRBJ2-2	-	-	CASSRDSGADTGELFF	TGCGCCAGCAGCCGGGACAGCGGGGCGGACACCGGGGAGCTGTTTTTT
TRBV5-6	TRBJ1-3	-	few	CASSLGPAPGGNTIYF	TGTGCCAGCAGCTTGGGGCCAGCTCCGGGAGGAAACACCATATATTTT
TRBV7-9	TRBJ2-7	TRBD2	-	CASSLAGEFEQYF	TGTGCCAGCAGCTTGGCGGGGGAGTTTGAGCAGTACTTC
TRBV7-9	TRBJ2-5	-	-	CASSFRAQQETQYF	TGTGCCAGCAGCTTCAGGGCACAACAAGAGACCCAGTACTTC
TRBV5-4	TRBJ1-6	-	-	CASSLGAAGNYNSPLHF	TGTGCCAGCAGCTTGGGGGCAGCCGGAAACTATAATTCACCCCTCCACTTT
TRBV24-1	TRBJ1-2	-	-	CATSDGVTYGYTF	TGTGCCACCAGTGATGGGGTTACCTATGGCTACACCTTC
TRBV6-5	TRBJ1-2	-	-	CASSYSPGLDYGYTF	TGTGCCAGCAGTTACTCGCCGGGGCTGGACTATGGCTACACCTTC
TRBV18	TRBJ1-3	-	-	CASSPQGPGNTIYF	TGTGCCAGCTCACCTCAGGGGCCTGGAAACACCATATATTTT
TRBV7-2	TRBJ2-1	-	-	CASSLGVYEQFF	TGTGCCAGCAGCTTAGGGGTTTATGAGCAGTTCTTC
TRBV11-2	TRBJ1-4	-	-	CASSGELVGEKLFF	TGTGCCAGCAGCGGAGAGCTGGTGGGGGAAAAACTGTTTTTT
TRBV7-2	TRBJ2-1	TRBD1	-	CASSPGQGFYNEQFF	TGTGCCAGCAGCCCGGGACAGGGCTTCTACAATGAGCAGTTCTTC
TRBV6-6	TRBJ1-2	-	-	CASSSFAGNYGYTF	TGTGCCAGCAGTTCTTTCGCCGGGAACTATGGCTACACCTTC
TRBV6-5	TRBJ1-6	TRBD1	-	CASSLSGTGGSPLHF	TGTGCCAGCAGTTTATCTGGGACAGGGGGTTCACCCCTCCACTTT
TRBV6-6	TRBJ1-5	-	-	CASSLARLQYSNQPQHF	TGTGCCAGCAGTCTTGCTAGGTTACAGTATAGCAATCAGCCCCAGCATTTT
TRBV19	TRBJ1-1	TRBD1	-	CASSLAGGQGQNEAFF	TGTGCCAGTAGTCTCGCTGGGGGACAGGGGCAAAATGAAGCTTTCTTT
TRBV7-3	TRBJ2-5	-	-	CASSLTQGRGETQYF	TGTGCCAGCAGCTTAACGCAGGGCAGAGGAGAGACCCAGTACTTC
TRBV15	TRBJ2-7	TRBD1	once	CATSSDGNRGLNYEQYF	TGTGCCACCAGCAGTGATGGGAACAGGGGGCTAAATTACGAGCAGTACTTC
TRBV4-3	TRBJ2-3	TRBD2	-	CASGVTSGGAMQYF	TGCGCCAGCGGCGTCACTAGCGGGGGGGCCATGCAGTATTTT
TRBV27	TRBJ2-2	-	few	CASSLSRTAELFF	TGTGCCAGCAGTTTATCGAGGACCGCGGAGCTGTTTTTT
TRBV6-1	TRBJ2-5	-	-	CASSERGEGTTQYF	TGTGCCAGCAGTGAAAGGGGGGAGGGTACGACCCAGTACTTC
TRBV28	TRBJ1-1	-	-	CASSLIGRSAFF	TGTGCCAGCAGTTTAATTGGTAGGTCAGCTTTCTTT
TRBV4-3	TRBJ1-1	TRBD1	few	CASSQGQGRTEAFF	TGCGCCAGCAGCCAAGGACAGGGGCGAACTGAAGCTTTCTTT
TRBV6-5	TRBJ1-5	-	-	CASTAHWGDNQPQHF	TGTGCCAGCACCGCCCACTGGGGGGACAATCAGCCCCAGCATTTT
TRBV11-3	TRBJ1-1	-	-	CASSLSQNTEAFF	TGTGCCAGCAGCTTGTCACAGAACACTGAAGCTTTCTTT
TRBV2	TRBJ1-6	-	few	CASSRQNSPLHF	TGTGCCAGCAGTAGACAGAATTCACCCCTCCACTTT
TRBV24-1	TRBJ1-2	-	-	CATWDGSNYGYTF	TGTGCCACCTGGGATGGGTCTAACTATGGCTACACCTTC